This is a list of T cell receptor beta chains from one sample in a study of blood T cell repertoires in COVID-19. Sequenced by immunoSEQ multiplex PCR; TCRdb stores in-frame clones only, minus some. The repertoire holds tens of thousands of clones, with 80% to 90% as singletons. The sequencing input was peripheral blood. Every receptor here comes from an elderly woman with active or convalescent COVID-19. CDR3s include the opening cysteine and the closing phenylalanine or tryptophan. A D gene is named only where the DNA matches it firmly. Not every row has a clone size; where given, it reads once, few, many or a size class.

V,D,J,size,DNA,CDR3
TRBV27,TRBD2,TRBJ2-7,NA,TGTGCCAGCAGTTTATCGATGCGGGGGACCTACGAGCAGTACTTC,CASSLSMRGTYEQYF
TRBV4-3,TRBD2,TRBJ2-1,NA,TGCGCCAGCAGTCATATGGGGGGGTCAGGGTCCTACAATGAGCAGTTCTTC,CASSHMGGSGSYNEQFF
TRBV7-9,NA,TRBJ1-1,once,TGTGCCAGCAGCTTAGATCTCGACGGCCCCAGGGCTTTCTTT,CASSLDLDGPRAFF
TRBV20-1,NA,TRBJ1-5,few,TGCAGTGCTAGTATAGGGGGAAATAGCAATCAGCCCCAGCATTTT,CSASIGGNSNQPQHF
TRBV30,TRBD1,TRBJ2-1,NA,TGTGCCTGGAGTCCCGGGACAGCCTACAATGAGCAGTTCTTC,CAWSPGTAYNEQFF
TRBV3-1/TRBV3-2,TRBD1,TRBJ2-2,NA,TGTGCCAGCAGCCAACAAAGACAGGGGGGGACCGGGGAGCTGTTTTTT,CASSQQRQGGTGELFF
TRBV27,NA,TRBJ2-3,NA,TGTGCCAGCAGACCGGGACACTTAGAGGGCACAGATACGCAGTATTTT,CASRPGHLEGTDTQYF
TRBV3-1/TRBV3-2,NA,TRBJ2-3,NA,TGTGCCAGCAGCCTTTCCCAAAATACGCAGTATTTT,CASSLSQNTQYF
TRBV6-5,TRBD1,TRBJ1-1,NA,TGTGCCAGCACCGACGGACAGGGGAACACTGAAGCTTTCTTT,CASTDGQGNTEAFF
TRBV30,NA,TRBJ1-6,NA,TGTGCCTGGAGTTCAGGGGCGGAAGATAATTCACCCCTCCACTTT,CAWSSGAEDNSPLHF
TRBV18,TRBD2,TRBJ2-3,NA,TGTGCCAGCTCACCCCCCAGCGGGAGGGCCGCAGATACGCAGTATTTT,CASSPPSGRAADTQYF
TRBV7-9,TRBD2,TRBJ2-2,NA,TGTGCCAGCAGCTTAACAGCGGGAGGGAACACCGGGGAGCTGTTTTTT,CASSLTAGGNTGELFF
TRBV27,TRBD1,TRBJ1-2,once,TGTGCCAGCAGTTTTTTGACAGGGGGCATCCTTAACTATGGCTACACCTTC,CASSFLTGGILNYGYTF
TRBV27,TRBD1,TRBJ1-1,NA,TGTGCCAGCAGTTCCCGGACAGGGAACACTGAAGCTTTCTTT,CASSSRTGNTEAFF
TRBV28,NA,TRBJ1-2,NA,TGTGCCAGCAGCCCCGGGAGGTTCTATGGCTACACCTTC,CASSPGRFYGYTF
TRBV28,TRBD2,TRBJ2-1,NA,TGTGCCAGCATGGGACTAGCGGGAGTGCGGTACAATGAGCAGTTCTTC,CASMGLAGVRYNEQFF
TRBV2,TRBD1,TRBJ1-5,once,TGTGCCAGCAGTGAGGGACAGGGGGCCCAGCCCCAGCATTTT,CASSEGQGAQPQHF
TRBV11-2,NA,TRBJ1-1,NA,TGTGCCAGCAGCCCAGAACAGGGCTACACTGAAGCTTTCTTT,CASSPEQGYTEAFF
TRBV6-4,NA,TRBJ1-2,NA,TGTGCCAGCAGTGACTCGTATAGGGCAGGGCGACGCACCTTC,CASSDSYRAGRRTF
TRBV4-1,TRBD1,TRBJ1-1,NA,TGCGCCAGCAGCCAAGCGGGACAGGGGGAAGCTTTCTTT,CASSQAGQGEAFF
TRBV28,NA,TRBJ2-3,many,TGTGCCAGCAGCATGGGGCTAGCGAATACGCAGTATTTT,CASSMGLANTQYF
TRBV29-1,NA,TRBJ2-3,NA,TGCAGCGTACGCCTCCAGAATACGCAGTATTTT,CSVRLQNTQYF
TRBV7-9,TRBD2,TRBJ2-3,NA,TGTGCCAGCAGCTTAGAGTTAGCGGGAGGCGATACGCAGTATTTT,CASSLELAGGDTQYF
TRBV7-3,NA,TRBJ1-1,NA,TGTGCCAGCAGCCTATTGGGCCCATCCACTGAAGCTTTCTTT,CASSLLGPSTEAFF
TRBV28,NA,TRBJ1-2,NA,TGTGCCAGCAGTTTTCGGGGGGCGGGAGGCTACACCTTC,CASSFRGAGGYTF
TRBV6-5,TRBD2,TRBJ2-1,NA,TGTGCCAGCAGCCGGACTAGCGGGAGTTTGAATGAGCAGTTCTTC,CASSRTSGSLNEQFF
TRBV5-4,NA,TRBJ1-2,NA,TGTGCCAGCAGCTTGTCCCCCAGGGCTGGCTACACCTTC,CASSLSPRAGYTF
TRBV30,TRBD2,TRBJ2-7,NA,TGTGCCTGGATAGGGACTAGCGGGACGCCTGGCTCCTACGAGCAGTACTTC,CAWIGTSGTPGSYEQYF
TRBV10-3,NA,TRBJ1-6,few,TGTGCCATCAGTGACAGTTATAATTCACCCCTCCACTTT,CAISDSYNSPLHF
TRBV10-2,TRBD1,TRBJ2-6,NA,TGCGCCAGCAGTGAGTCGGGGCCGGGACAGGGGGCTTTTGGGGCCAACGTCCTGACTTTC,CASSESGPGQGAFGANVLTF
TRBV5-1,TRBD1,TRBJ1-1,NA,TGCGCCAGCAGCTCAGGACAGGGGGGCGCCCGAGCTTTCTTT,CASSSGQGGARAFF
TRBV2,TRBD2,TRBJ2-4,NA,TGTGCCAGCACCGGACTAGCGAAACTAGCCAAAAACATTCAGTACTTC,CASTGLAKLAKNIQYF
TRBV19,TRBD1,TRBJ1-2,NA,TGTGCCACCAAACTCGGGACAGGTTTCTATGGCTACACCTTC,CATKLGTGFYGYTF
TRBV5-4,NA,TRBJ2-5,NA,TGTGCCAGCAGCCGGGACTTCTCCCAAGAGACCCAGTACTTC,CASSRDFSQETQYF
TRBV19,NA,TRBJ2-3,NA,TGTGCCAGTAGTATCTCAGCAGGGGCCCGCACAGATACGCAGTATTTT,CASSISAGARTDTQYF
TRBV9,NA,TRBJ1-6,NA,TGTGCCAGCAGCGTAGCGCAGGGTCTTAATTCACCCCTCCACTTT,CASSVAQGLNSPLHF
TRBV3-1/TRBV3-2,NA,TRBJ1-2,NA,TGTGCCAGCAGCCAATCAGTCAGAAACTATGGCTACACCTTC,CASSQSVRNYGYTF
TRBV5-4,TRBD2,TRBJ2-5,NA,TGTGCCAGCAGCCGGACTAGCGGGACGCAAGAGACCCAGTACTTC,CASSRTSGTQETQYF
TRBV5-1,NA,TRBJ2-5,NA,TGCGCCAGCAGCCGGGGATTCCAAGAGACCCAGTACTTC,CASSRGFQETQYF
TRBV10-3,TRBD2,TRBJ2-1,NA,TGTGCCATCAGTGAGTCGGAGGGAGGGCCTCTGGATGAGCAGTTCTTC,CAISESEGGPLDEQFF
TRBV29-1,TRBD1,TRBJ2-3,few,TGCAGCGCATTACAGGGGGCTGGTTCAGATACGCAGTATTTT,CSALQGAGSDTQYF
TRBV9,TRBD2,TRBJ2-1,NA,TGTGCCAGCAGCAAGAGCGGGACCTCCCAAAATGAGCAGTTCTTC,CASSKSGTSQNEQFF
TRBV11-3,TRBD2,TRBJ2-3,NA,TGTGCCAGCAGCTTTAGCGGGAGCACAGATACGCAGTATTTT,CASSFSGSTDTQYF
TRBV6-5,TRBD1,TRBJ1-5,NA,TGTGCCAGCAGCACGGGACAGGGAGGCAATCAGCCCCAGCATTTT,CASSTGQGGNQPQHF
TRBV9,TRBD1,TRBJ2-1,NA,TGTGCCAGCAGCGTAGGACAGGGTGGGGGCAATGAGCAGTTCTTC,CASSVGQGGGNEQFF
TRBV19,TRBD1,TRBJ1-5,NA,TGTGCCAGTAGGGGGGACAGGGGGATGCAACAGCCCCAGCATTTT,CASRGDRGMQQPQHF
TRBV3-1/TRBV3-2,NA,TRBJ2-7,once,TGTGCCAGCAGCCAAGGGGGAGCTAGCTCCTACGAGCAGTACTTC,CASSQGGASSYEQYF
TRBV7-3,TRBD2,TRBJ2-3,NA,TGTGCCAGCAGCTTAAGGCCTAGCGGAATGTATAGCACAGATACGCAGTATTTT,CASSLRPSGMYSTDTQYF
TRBV14,NA,TRBJ2-3,NA,TGTGCCAGCTCCTACACAGATACGCAGTATTTT,CASSYTDTQYF
TRBV18,NA,TRBJ1-2,NA,TGTGCCAGCTCACCACCGGCTGCTAGCTATGGCTACACCTTC,CASSPPAASYGYTF
TRBV7-9,NA,TRBJ1-3,NA,TGTGCCAGCAGAACAGGGCCCTCTGGAAACACCATATATTTT,CASRTGPSGNTIYF
TRBV19,NA,TRBJ2-1,NA,TGTGCCAGTAGTAGGCAACCCTACAATGAGCAGTTCTTC,CASSRQPYNEQFF
TRBV2,TRBD1,TRBJ1-6,NA,TGTGCCAGCAGTGTACAGGGGGCGATTTCACCCCTCCACTTT,CASSVQGAISPLHF
TRBV10-3,NA,TRBJ2-7,NA,TGTGCCATCAGTGAGCCCAAAAGACGCAGGGAAAACTTCTACGAGCAGTACTTC,CAISEPKRRRENFYEQYF
TRBV7-8,NA,TRBJ1-4,NA,TGTGCCAGCCAGCTTATACAGGGAAATGAAAAACTGTTTTTT,CASQLIQGNEKLFF
TRBV14,TRBD2,TRBJ2-1,NA,TGTGCCAGCAGCCCGCGAGGGACTAGCGTTCCCAATAAGCAGTTCTTC,CASSPRGTSVPNKQFF
TRBV2,TRBD2,TRBJ2-1,few,TGTGCCAGCCGATTAGCGGGAGGGCCAGGTGAGCAGTTCTTC,CASRLAGGPGEQFF